The clone carrying this T cell receptor beta chain was found many times. 5'RACE with 10-nucleotide random UMIs generated the cDNA. One entry per CDR3 protein results from TCRdb running MiXCR on the 5' RACE reads. The table lists 13,000 to 15,000 distinct CDR3 sequences, less than 15% of them singletons. The sample belongs to a study of neurological immune-mediated disorders. This CDR3 has 13 residues. CDR1 MNHNS and CDR2 SASEGT come from the germline V gene. V dropped 1 base and J dropped 3 bases, with 5 bases sitting between them. Sequenced sample: CD8+ T cells from blood. The chain joins TRBV6-1 to TRBJ2-3, with D unclear. The receptor was isolated from a female donor with HTLV-1-associated myelopathy (HAM/TSP). DNA of the CDR3: TGTGCCAGCAGTGAAGTGGGGACAGATACGCAGTATTTT. Translation: CASSEVGTDTQYF.